This entry lists 6 T cell receptor beta chains sequenced from one sample in a study of blood T cells in healthy people across ages. Combining a sample-barcoded 5' primer with a J-beta primer mix, a second PCR ran for roughly 6 to 12 cycles. From the 5' RACE reads, TCRdb called clonotypes with MiXCR, one entry per CDR3 protein. There are fewer than 1 million distinct CDR3 sequences in the sample; around 42% occur only once, and nearly 20% lies in the top ten. The material sequenced was blood. These receptors were taken from a man aged 55 to 69 in good health.

This clonotype was picked up a small number of times. The genes are TRBV29-1 and TRBJ1-2, with 10 bases fitting TRBD1. Germline CDR1 reads SQVTM; CDR2 reads ANQGSEA. CDR3 size: 15 residues. J was trimmed by 1 base and V by 7 bases; bases with no gene match: 9. CDR3 sequence (DNA): TGCAGCGCCCAATCGGACAGGGGGGGTAACTATGGCTACACCTTC. Translated: CSAQSDRGGNYGYTF.

The V and J genes are TRBV24-1 and TRBJ1-2; D is unclear. V was trimmed by 5 bases and J by 5 bases, leaving 11 bases between them. This CDR3 has 13 amino acids. Germline CDR1 and CDR2: KGHDR and SFDVKD. The CDR3 coding sequence is TGTGCCACCAGTGCCCCAGACATTTATGGCTACACCTTC. It specifies CATSAPDIYGYTF.

The chain uses TRBV13 and TRBJ2-4; 10 bases are a match to TRBD2. Trimming cost V 8 bases and J 13 bases; bases outside gene matches: 23. The germline CDR1 and CDR2 sequences are PRHDT and FYEKMQ (reference sequence). This CDR3 is built from 17 residues. The CDR3 sequence: CASGRKRGGGPYNEQYF. CDR3 DNA sequence: TGTGCCAGCGGGAGAAAGCGGGGGGGCGGGCCCTACAATGAGCAGTACTTC.

V and J are TRBV3-1 and TRBJ2-3; 9 nucleotides match TRBD2. The germline V gene has CDR1 LGHDT and CDR2 YNNKEL (reference sequence). Germline trimming cut 1 base from V and 4 bases from J; bases unmatched to any gene: 6. CDR3 length: 16 residues. The CDR3 loop reads CASSQVQRGASDTQYF. In nucleotides, the CDR3 is TGTGCCAGCAGCCAAGTGCAGCGGGGGGCCTCAGATACGCAGTATTTT.

This clonotype was seen only a few times. The chain uses TRBV4-3 and TRBJ1-4; D possibly corresponds to TRBD1 (5 bases). The CDR3 length is 16 residues. Trimming stripped 0 bases from V and 4 bases from J, with 12 bases between. Per the germline V gene, CDR1 is LGHNA and CDR2 is YSLEER. The CDR3 region has the DNA TGCGCCAGCAGCCAAGATTTCCGGGACGTTAATGAAAAACTGTTTTTT. Its protein product is CASSQDFRDVNEKLFF.

The rearrangement links TRBV2 to TRBJ2-3; 7 bases agree with TRBD1. The junction had 10 bases not matched to a gene; V was cut back by 5 bases and J by 2 bases. There are 16 residues in the CDR3. The V gene's germline CDR1 is SNHLY and CDR2 FYNNEI. CDR3 region: CASSPPGQSVTDTQYF. In DNA form, the CDR3 reads TGTGCCAGCAGTCCCCCGGGACAGTCTGTCACAGATACGCAGTATTTT.